What follows are 32 T cell receptor beta chains derived from one specimen sequenced in a study of siplizumab effects on memory and regulatory T cells. The assay was immunoSEQ multiplex PCR, and TCRdb's table has in-frame clones only and misses some. In the table there are fewer than 85,000 clones, 95% of which are singletons. The sequenced sample was CD8+ T cells sorted from blood. The receptors were gathered from a human donor in good health.

The chain uses TRBV10-3 and TRBJ2-3; D might be TRBD2 (6 bases). Deletions cut 0 bases from V and 0 bases from J, with 13 bases between. CDR3 length: 17 amino acids. Germline CDR1 ENHRY, CDR2 SYGVKD. The CDR3 region is CAISESGEAGSTDTQYF. In DNA, the CDR3 is TGTGCCATCAGTGAGTCCGGGGAGGCCGGGAGCACAGATACGCAGTATTTT.

The J gene is TRBJ2-5, the V gene TRBV5-6; weak D call: TRBD1 (7 bases). The V gene's germline CDR1 is SGHDT and CDR2 YYEEEE. CDR3 length: 15 residues. With 0 bases removed from V and 0 bases from J, the gap between germline ends came to 9 bases. Here the CDR3 reads CASSLGRGDQETQYF. CDR3 in DNA: TGTGCCAGCAGCTTGGGCAGGGGGGACCAAGAGACCCAGTACTTC.

This chain joins TRBV5-1 and TRBJ2-1, with unresolved D. V was trimmed by 0 bases and J by 6 bases, leaving 7 bases between them. The CDR3 extends over 13 amino acids. Germline V lookup: CDR1 SGHRS, CDR2 YFSETQ. For the CDR3, the DNA is TGCGCCAGCAGCTTGGACTGGGGCAATGAGCAGTTCTTC. It specifies CASSLDWGNEQFF.

This chain connects TRBV12-5 to TRBJ2-3; 7 bases agree with TRBD2. The CDR3 covers 12 residues. Germline CDR1 and CDR2: LGHNT and FRNRAP. Trimming removed 6 bases from V and 8 bases from J; junction bases left unmatched: 5. The DNA of the CDR3 is TGTGCTAGTGGGCCAGGACTAGGTACGCAGTATTTT. Translated: CASGPGLGTQYF.

The genes are TRBV11-2 and TRBJ2-1; 7 bases map to TRBD2. CDR1 and CDR2 from the germline V gene are SGHAT and FQNNGV. The CDR3 extends over 16 amino acids. V lost 3 bases and J lost 6; bases outside the gene matches: 11. CDR3 bases: TGTGCCAGCAGCTTCCGGCGCGGGAGAGTAAGCAATGAGCAGTTCTTC. It codes for CASSFRRGRVSNEQFF.

The J gene is TRBJ2-7, the V gene TRBV5-5; 15 positions match TRBD2. Germline V gene sequence: CDR1 SGHKS, CDR2 YYEKEE (reference sequence). J lost 7 bases, V lost 4 bases, and 6 bases had no gene match. The CDR3 is made up of 15 amino acids. The DNA of the CDR3 is TGTGCCAGCAGCCAAACCGGGACTAGCGGGGGGGAGCAGTACTTC. Translation gives CASSQTGTSGGEQYF.

The chain recombines TRBV6-5 with TRBJ2-7, with TRBD2 matching 7 bases. Trimming removed 2 bases from V and 2 bases from J; junction bases left unmatched: 0. Germline V gives CDR1 MNHEY, CDR2 SVGAGI. The CDR3 extends over 13 amino acids. The CDR3 reads CASSYGLAYEQYF. The CDR3 DNA sequence: TGTGCCAGCAGTTACGGACTAGCCTACGAGCAGTACTTC.

This clone appeared once. V and J are TRBV5-1 and TRBJ2-2, with TRBD2 identical over 8 bases. Germline V gives CDR1 SGHRS, CDR2 YFSETQ. The CDR3 consists of 16 residues. The V gene end was trimmed by 6 bases and the J gene end by 1 base; junction bases not matched to a gene: 8. CDR3 in amino acids: CASTLLAGLNTGELFF. The CDR3, as DNA: TGCGCCAGCACCCTGTTAGCGGGGCTGAACACCGGGGAGCTGTTTTTT.

The chain has TRBV19 and TRBJ1-1; D uncertain. There are 13 residues in the CDR3. V lost 1 base and J 1 base, leaving 4 bases between the germline ends. Germline CDR1 is LNHDA and CDR2 is SQIVND (reference sequence). The chain's CDR3 is CASSIGSNTEAFF. DNA for the CDR3: TGTGCCAGTAGTATAGGTTCGAACACTGAAGCTTTCTTT.

V and J are TRBV5-6 and TRBJ2-2; TRBD1 matches 9 bases. The junction had 10 bases not matched to a gene; V was cut back by 4 bases and J by 6 bases. From germline, CDR1 is SGHDT and CDR2 YYEEEE. The CDR3 is made up of 16 amino acids. CDR3 coding DNA: TGTGCCAGCAGCATCACCGGGACAGGGTGGGCCGGGGAGCTGTTTTTT. Translation: CASSITGTGWAGELFF.

V usage is TRBV11-2 and J usage is TRBJ1-1; 7 nucleotides line up with TRBD1. Germline lookup yields CDR1 SGHAT and CDR2 FQNNGV. The junction had 5 bases not matched to a gene; V was cut back by 6 bases and J by 7 bases. This CDR3 is built from 12 residues. CDR3 sequence reads: CASRRDSVEAFF. For the CDR3, the DNA is TGTGCCAGCAGGCGGGACAGCGTTGAAGCTTTCTTT.

This clone was found once. At one end, the junction sequence differs from germline, possibly due to a read error. J is TRBJ2-1 and V is TRBV19, with a tentative D call TRBD2 (6 bases). The germline gives CDR1 LNHDA, CDR2 SQIVND (reference sequence). CDR3 length: 16 residues. The DNA of the CDR3 is TGTGCCAGTAGAATAGGGGCGGGAATAGAGTACAATGAGCAGTTCTTC. It codes for CASRIGAGIEYNEQFF. Looking up the rest from reference TRBV19 and TRBJ2-1 gives the full variable domain: DGGITQSPKYLFRKEGQNVTLSCEQNLNHDAMYWYRQDPGQGLRLIYYSQIVNDFQKGDIAEGYSVSREKKESFPLTVTSAQKNPTAFYLCASRIGAGIEYNEQFFGPGTRLTVL.

This clone was counted a few times. This chain uses TRBV4-1 with TRBJ1-5; weak D call: TRBD1 (5 bases). V was trimmed by 1 base and J by 9 bases, leaving 16 bases between them. This CDR3 contains 15 residues. CDR1 is MGHRA, CDR2 YSYEKL, per germline. Written as DNA, the CDR3 is TGCGCCAGCAGCCAAGGTCTGCAGGGCTCGGCGCCCCAGCATTTT. Residues: CASSQGLQGSAPQHF.

V and J are TRBV28 and TRBJ2-7; the D gene is possibly TRBD1 (6 bases). The CDR3 contains 15 residues. V was pared by 7 bases and J by 0 bases, with 16 bases between. Germline V lookup: CDR1 MDHEN, CDR2 SYDVKM. Here the CDR3 reads CASTPRQESSYEQYF. For the CDR3, the DNA is TGTGCCAGCACCCCCCGACAGGAGAGCTCCTACGAGCAGTACTTC.

This sequence joins TRBV7-6 and TRBJ2-7; TRBD1 or TRBD2 may be the D gene (5 bases each). This CDR3 has 14 amino acids. V shed 7 bases and J shed 2 bases, with 15 bases lying between them. CDR1 is SGHVS, CDR2 FNYEAQ, per germline. The chain's CDR3 is CASTPGMGPYEQYF. CDR3 DNA sequence: TGTGCCAGCACCCCCGGGATGGGACCCTACGAGCAGTACTTC.

This chain joins TRBV19 and TRBJ2-7; TRBD2 matches at 13 bases. Germline-derived CDR1 and CDR2 are LNHDA and SQIVND (reference sequence). V lost 3 bases and J lost 5; bases outside the gene matches: 7. This CDR3 is 16 amino acids long. Here the CDR3 DNA reads TGTGCCAGTAGTATTGGACTAGCGGGAGCCGTCGACGAGCAGTACTTC. It codes for CASSIGLAGAVDEQYF.

This chain connects TRBV5-1 to TRBJ1-1; no reliable D call. Germline CDR1 SGHRS, CDR2 YFSETQ. This CDR3 spans 11 amino acids. The germline V and J ends were trimmed by 0 bases and 8 bases, with 5 bases remaining between them. The CDR3 nucleotides read TGCGCCAGCAGCTTGGCCGGAGAAGCTTTCTTT. The encoded protein is CASSLAGEAFF.

This chain connects TRBV4-1 to TRBJ2-2; TRBD1 is a possible D gene (7 bases). V was pared by 8 bases and J by 6 bases, with 16 bases between. The CDR3 runs to 14 residues. Germline V gives CDR1 MGHRA, CDR2 YSYEKL. The CDR3 bases are TGCGCCAGCGGGGGAGGACAGGCCCCCGGGGAGCTGTTTTTT. Translating gives CASGGGQAPGELFF.

The V call is TRBV2, the J call TRBJ1-5; D is unclear. CDR1 SNHLY and CDR2 FYNNEI come from the germline V gene. V gave up 3 bases and J gave up 8 bases, with 8 bases separating them. The CDR3 runs to 12 residues. CDR3 sequence: CASSDAIKPQHF. CDR3 bases: TGTGCCAGCAGTGATGCGATTAAGCCCCAGCATTTT.

This clone appeared a few times. The chain uses TRBV7-9 and TRBJ2-7; D not resolved. Germline-derived CDR1 and CDR2 are SEHNR and FQNEAQ (reference sequence). CDR3 length equals 14 residues. V was cut by 8 bases and J by 5 bases, with 19 bases left in between. For the CDR3, the DNA is TGTGCCAGCCGAGGTGGGTCATTTTTTGACGAGCAGTACTTC. Protein sequence: CASRGGSFFDEQYF.

The chain employs TRBV4-2 and TRBJ2-7, with D possibly TRBD2 on 5 matching bases. CDR1 is LGHNA, CDR2 YNFKEQ, per germline. The CDR3 has 17 amino acids. V gave up 0 bases and J gave up 4 bases, with 19 bases separating them. The CDR3 loop reads CASSQDGRRAGSYEQYF. The CDR3 nucleotides are TGTGCCAGCAGCCAAGATGGGCGGCGGGCAGGATCATACGAGCAGTACTTC.

The chain joins TRBV6-6 to TRBJ2-5; 7 bases agree with TRBD2. Trimming cost V 7 bases and J 3 bases; bases outside gene matches: 8. The germline gives CDR1 MNHNY, CDR2 SVGAGI (reference sequence). This CDR3 has 14 amino acids. CDR3 protein: CASNLWEGEETQYF. The CDR3 DNA reads as TGTGCCAGCAACCTATGGGAGGGCGAAGAGACCCAGTACTTC.

This chain links TRBV6-1 with TRBJ2-5; D call uncertain. This CDR3 region has 17 residues. Germline assignment: CDR1 MNHNS and CDR2 SASEGT. Trimming left V 2 bases short and J 4 bases short, with 20 bases between. The CDR3 bases are TGTGCCAGCAGTGAATTAAATAAGCGAGAAGGTGGAGAGACCCAGTACTTC. This gives the protein CASSELNKREGGETQYF.

The CDR3 region is CASSQRDRVKTQYF. CDR3 DNA sequence: TGTGCCAGCAGCCAGAGAGACAGGGTAAAGACCCAGTACTTC. The chain uses TRBV7-6 and TRBJ2-5, with 7 positions matching TRBD1. Per germline, CDR1 SGHVS and CDR2 FNYEAQ. V lost 5 bases to trimming and J lost 6 bases; unmatched junction nucleotides: 9. The CDR3 totals 14 residues.

CDR3 in DNA: TGTGCCAGCTCACCATTGGCTTTGCGGGAGGGCCAGGTAGATACGCAGTATTTT. Its protein product is CASSPLALREGQVDTQYF. V and J are TRBV18 and TRBJ2-3, with 9 positions matching TRBD2. CDR1 KGHSH and CDR2 LQKENI come from the germline V gene. This CDR3 is 18 amino acids long. After removal of 2 bases from V and 5 bases from J, the junction contained 14 bases not matched to a gene.

Concerning this clone: The sample carries other DNA sequences with the same CDR3. This chain links TRBV29-1 with TRBJ2-5; unclear D gene. The V and J ends lost 3 bases and 5 bases respectively, with 4 bases between them. The CDR3 loop spans 10 amino acids. Germline values: CDR1 SQVTM, CDR2 ANQGSEA. The CDR3 DNA follows: TGCAGCGTTGACCGGGAGACCCAGTACTTC. This translates into CSVDRETQYF.

This rearrangement joins TRBV7-9 to TRBJ2-7; 7 bases map to TRBD2. Germline CDR1 and CDR2: SEHNR and FQNEAQ (reference sequence). The V gene end was trimmed by 5 bases and the J gene end by 4 bases; junction bases not matched to a gene: 8. CDR3 size: 14 residues. The DNA of the CDR3 is TGTGCCAGCAGCCCGACTAGCTCGTATTACGAGCAGTACTTC. This codes for CASSPTSSYYEQYF.

V is TRBV29-1 and J is TRBJ2-7; D is unresolved. The CDR3 sequence is 15 residues long. V gave up 4 bases and J gave up 0 bases, with 16 bases separating them. Germline lookup yields CDR1 SQVTM and CDR2 ANQGSEA. CDR3: CSVALSALSSYEQYF. In DNA, the CDR3 is TGCAGCGTTGCCCTCTCGGCACTATCCTCCTACGAGCAGTACTTC.

V gene TRBV7-9 combines with J gene TRBJ2-7; no clear D. The CDR3 runs to 15 residues. Trimming pared 5 bases from V and 2 bases from J, leaving 16 bases between. The germline V gene encodes CDR1 SEHNR and CDR2 FQNEAQ (reference sequence). CDR3: CASSPLVGAPYEQYF. In DNA form, the CDR3 reads TGTGCCAGCAGCCCTCTTGTCGGAGCTCCCTACGAGCAGTACTTC.

The V gene is TRBV6-5, the J gene TRBJ2-7, with D perhaps TRBD1 (5 bases). The CDR3 is 14 residues long. V dropped 3 bases and J dropped 3 bases, with 12 bases sitting between them. Per germline, CDR1 MNHEY and CDR2 SVGAGI. The CDR3 DNA reads as TGTGCCAGCAGTTATCCCGACAGTTACTACGAGCAGTACTTC. It encodes CASSYPDSYYEQYF.

This chain's CDR3 is CASSAQGAKTQYF. CDR3 bases: TGTGCCAGCAGCGCACAGGGGGCAAAGACCCAGTACTTC. The chain uses TRBV21-1 and TRBJ2-5; TRBD1, the D gene given by the table, was not confirmed from the DNA. TRBV21-1 is listed as a pseudogene. The CDR3 spans 13 residues.

This chain uses TRBV7-3 with TRBJ2-3, with 9 bases aligning to TRBD2. Losses at the gene ends were 5 bases for V and 2 bases for J; bases not matched to a gene: 5. The CDR3 contains 15 residues. Looked up from germline, CDR1 is SGHTA and CDR2 is FQGTGA. The CDR3 reads CASSPASGTTDTQYF. CDR3 bases: TGTGCCAGCAGCCCGGCTAGCGGGACCACAGATACGCAGTATTTT. Together with reference TRBV7-3 and TRBJ2-3, the CDR3 gives the full variable domain: GAGVSQTPSNKVTEKGKYVELRCDPISGHTALYWYRQSLGQGPEFLIYFQGTGAADDSGLPNDRFFAVRPEGSVSTLKIQRTERGDSAVYLCASSPASGTTDTQYFGPGTRLTVL.